One sample yielded the 26 T cell receptor beta chains listed below, sequenced in a study of identical twins. TCRdb re-derived calls from the 5' RACE reads in MiXCR, one entry per CDR3 protein. Of 350,000 to 600,000 distinct CDR3 sequences listed, 12% to 15% are singletons. This sample was shared with a second study, whose subject was yellow fever vaccine responses in identical twins.

The specimen was CD4+ T cells sorted from blood. The receptors derive from a woman aged 18-29 years in good health.

The genes are TRBV6-4 and TRBJ2-1, with TRBD2 identical over 7 bases. J was trimmed by 2 bases and V by 3 bases; bases with no gene match: 4. Germline CDR1 MRHNA, CDR2 SNTAGT. This CDR3 is 15 amino acids long. CDR3 nucleotides: TGTGCCAGCAGTGATGGACTAGACACCTACAATGAGCAGTTCTTC. It yields the protein CASSDGLDTYNEQFF.

At least ten counts were recorded for this clonotype. This chain links TRBV5-1 with TRBJ2-7; a weak D match, TRBD1 (6 bases). The V gene's germline CDR1 is SGHRS and CDR2 YFSETQ. V lost 1 base, J lost 3 bases, and 11 bases lay in between. The CDR3 is 14 amino acids. The DNA of the CDR3 is TGCGCCAGCAGCTTGATGACAGGTCACTACGAGCAGTACTTC. It yields the protein CASSLMTGHYEQYF.

This clonotype turned up a few times. This chain connects TRBV12-3 or TRBV12-4 to TRBJ2-3; D may be TRBD1 (5 bases). V dropped 2 bases and J dropped 14 bases, with 17 bases sitting between them. The CDR3 sequence is 13 residues long. This CDR3 reads CASSLIFGAPLYF. The CDR3 DNA reads as TGTGCCAGCAGTTTAATTTTTGGGGCCCCCCTGTATTTT.

This clonotype was recorded a few times. V is TRBV29-1 and J is TRBJ2-3; 8 bases are shared with TRBD1. CDR1 and CDR2 (germline): SQVTM, ANQGSEA. V shed 7 bases and J 6 bases; nucleotides not matched to a gene: 9. The CDR3 length is 13 residues. The CDR3 sequence is CSGTQGALDTQYF. As DNA, the CDR3 is TGCAGCGGTACGCAGGGGGCTCTGGATACGCAGTATTTT.

The chain employs TRBV6-1 and TRBJ1-5; unclear D gene. V was trimmed by 2 bases and J by 6 bases, leaving 5 bases between them. CDR1 MNHNS and CDR2 SASEGT come from the germline V gene. The CDR3 is 12 residues long. CDR3 residues: CASSEPGQPQHF. The CDR3 DNA reads as TGTGCCAGCAGTGAACCCGGTCAGCCCCAGCATTTT.

This clonotype was counted at least ten times. V usage is TRBV9 and J usage is TRBJ2-2, with unresolved D. Germline values: CDR1 SGDLS, CDR2 YYNGEE. The CDR3 extends over 14 amino acids. V lost 1 base to trimming and J lost 0 bases, with 4 bases between them. CDR3 DNA: TGTGCCAGCAGCGTAAGGGCGAACACCGGGGAGCTGTTTTTT. It codes for CASSVRANTGELFF.

J is TRBJ1-5 and V is TRBV28; the D gene is possibly TRBD1 (5 bases). Germline lookup yields CDR1 MDHEN and CDR2 SYDVKM. V shed 6 bases and J shed 0 bases, with 15 bases lying between them. This CDR3 comprises 16 residues. The CDR3 region is CASRSGLGHSNQPQHF. The CDR3, as DNA: TGTGCCAGCAGAAGTGGACTAGGACATAGCAATCAGCCCCAGCATTTT.

This clonotype was found a few times. The genes are TRBV3-1 and TRBJ2-5; 14 bases agree with TRBD2. The CDR3 consists of 16 residues. The germline V gene has CDR1 LGHDT and CDR2 YNNKEL (reference sequence). V was clipped by 4 bases and J by 4 bases; unmatched bases: 5. This CDR3 is CASSRLAGGPGETQYF. The CDR3 DNA is TGTGCCAGCAGCCGACTAGCGGGGGGGCCCGGAGAGACCCAGTACTTC.

This clonotype has a count of ten or more. The chain joins TRBV28 to TRBJ2-7; D is uncertain. V was cut by 6 bases and J by 1 base, with 10 bases left in between. Germline V lookup: CDR1 MDHEN, CDR2 SYDVKM. The CDR3 totals 13 residues. CDR3 nucleotides: TGTGCCAGCAGACCCACAGTGTCCTACGAGCAGTACTTC. Protein: CASRPTVSYEQYF.

There are a few counts of this clonotype. The J gene is TRBJ2-7, the V gene TRBV7-2, with D tentatively TRBD1 or TRBD2 (5 bases each). There are 16 residues in the CDR3. Trimming pared 0 bases from V and 3 bases from J, leaving 15 bases between. Germline V gives CDR1 SGHTA, CDR2 FQGNSA. The CDR3 loop is CASSLAGSAGSYEQYF. CDR3 sequence (DNA): TGTGCCAGCAGCTTAGCGGGTTCGGCAGGGAGCTACGAGCAGTACTTC.

This clonotype appeared a few times. The chain is built from TRBV4-2 and TRBJ2-2; D is undetermined. With 4 bases removed from V and 6 bases from J, the gap between germline ends came to 9 bases. The CDR3 covers 13 residues. The germline V gene has CDR1 LGHNA and CDR2 YNFKEQ. The CDR3 loop is CASSLAQAGELFF. Here the CDR3 DNA reads TGTGCCAGCAGCCTGGCCCAGGCCGGGGAGCTGTTTTTT.

CDR3 sequence: CASSDMGVTDTQYF. CDR3 sequence (DNA): TGTGCCAGCAGTGACATGGGGGTCACAGATACGCAGTATTTT. The rearrangement uses TRBV25-1 and TRBJ2-3, with D perhaps matching TRBD1 or TRBD2 (5 bases each). This CDR3 is 14 amino acids long. CDR1 and CDR2 from the germline V gene are MGHDK and SYGVNS. Trimming left V 3 bases short and J 2 bases short, with 9 bases between.

This chain's CDR3 is CASSLEPMNTGELFF. The CDR3 region has the DNA TGTGCCAGCAGCTTAGAACCTATGAACACCGGGGAGCTGTTTTTT. J is TRBJ2-2 and V is TRBV7-2; D call uncertain. Germline V CDR1 and CDR2: SGHTA, FQGNSA. Trimming stripped 1 base from V and 1 base from J, with 7 bases between. There are 15 residues in the CDR3.

The chain carries TRBV11-2 and TRBJ1-5; D is possibly TRBD1 (6 bases). This CDR3 comprises 19 residues. The germline V gene encodes CDR1 SGHAT and CDR2 FQNNGV. Trimming pared 4 bases from V and 1 base from J, leaving 23 bases between. CDR3 sequence reads: CASSSFRNRENVSNQPQHF. CDR3 in DNA: TGTGCCAGCAGCTCCTTTCGCAACAGGGAGAATGTCAGCAATCAGCCCCAGCATTTT. The whole variable domain, remainder taken from reference TRBV11-2 and TRBJ1-5, is EAGVAQSPRYKIIEKRQSVAFWCNPISGHATLYWYQQILGQGPKLLIQFQNNGVVDDSQLPKDRFSAERLKGVDSTLKIQPAKLEDSAVYLCASSSFRNRENVSNQPQHFGDGTRLSIL.

The V and J genes are TRBV20-1 and TRBJ2-3; 8 bases match TRBD2. J gave up 6 bases and V 4 bases, and 12 bases lay outside the gene matches. The length of the CDR3 is 15 residues. From germline, CDR1 is DFQATT and CDR2 SNEGSKA (reference sequence). CDR3 region: CSATPLSGSKDTQYF. The CDR3 nucleotides read TGCAGTGCTACCCCCCTGAGCGGGAGTAAGGATACGCAGTATTTT.

This clonotype appeared a few times. The rearrangement links TRBV28 to TRBJ2-7; D ambiguous. Germline CDR1 MDHEN, CDR2 SYDVKM. The CDR3 is made up of 13 amino acids. V was shortened by 5 bases and J by 5 bases, with 13 bases between the two germline ends. The chain's CDR3 is CASSPIGVHEQYF. CDR3 coding DNA: TGTGCCAGCAGTCCGATTGGGGTCCACGAGCAGTACTTC.

This clonotype was seen a handful of times. CDR3 DNA sequence: TGCGCCAGCAGCCCACAGGGAGGGGCTAATGAAAAACTGTTTTTT. It translates to CASSPQGGANEKLFF. The chain has TRBV5-1 and TRBJ1-4; TRBD1 is a possible D gene (6 bases). This CDR3 is 15 amino acids long. Between the trimmed V and J ends, which lost 4 bases and 3 bases, there was a span of 13 bases. The germline V gene has CDR1 SGHRS and CDR2 YFSETQ. The full variable domain, rest sourced from reference TRBV5-1 and TRBJ1-4, is KAGVTQTPRYLIKTRGQQVTLSCSPISGHRSVSWYQQTPGQGLQFLFEYFSETQRNKGNFPGRFSGRQFSNSRSEMNVSTLELGDSALYLCASSPQGGANEKLFFGSGTQLSVL.

Only a few counts were recorded for this clonotype. This CDR3 reads CSVGPGWETQYF. The CDR3 bases are TGCAGCGTTGGTCCAGGGTGGGAGACCCAGTACTTC. This chain links TRBV29-1 with TRBJ2-5; D perhaps matches TRBD1 (5 bases). This CDR3 has 12 amino acids. Between the trimmed V and J ends, which lost 4 bases and 5 bases, there was a span of 11 bases. Germline CDR1 and CDR2: SQVTM and ANQGSEA.

This rearrangement joins TRBV4-2 to TRBJ1-1; weak D call: TRBD1 (5 bases). The CDR3 covers 14 residues. CDR1 and CDR2 (germline): LGHNA, YNFKEQ. V lost 0 bases to trimming and J lost 1 base, with 6 bases between them. Written as DNA, the CDR3 is TGTGCCAGCAGCCAAGATGGGGGGAACACTGAAGCTTTCTTT. This gives the protein CASSQDGGNTEAFF.

The table lists this clonotype with a few counts. The chain joins TRBV5-1 to TRBJ1-1; possibly TRBD1 for D (6 bases). Looked up from germline, CDR1 is SGHRS and CDR2 is YFSETQ. Trimming shortened V by 4 bases and J by 6 bases, and 22 bases separated the two germline ends. This CDR3 region has 16 residues. CDR3 nucleotides: TGCGCCAGCAGCCCCCGCTCGGCAGGGGACGGGGCTGAAGCTTTCTTT. Its protein product is CASSPRSAGDGAEAFF.

The chain links TRBV7-9 to TRBJ2-2; D tentatively fits TRBD1 or TRBD2 (5 bases each). Germline values: CDR1 SEHNR, CDR2 FQNEAQ (reference sequence). The ends were cut back, 6 bases at V and 2 bases at J, with 13 bases in the middle. This CDR3 has 15 amino acids. The CDR3 nucleotides are TGTGCCAGCAGACTCCGGGACGTAAACACCGGGGAGCTGTTTTTT. This encodes CASRLRDVNTGELFF.

This rearrangement joins TRBV28 to TRBJ2-1, with 14 positions matching TRBD2. V trimming: 4 bases; J trimming: 13 bases; junction bases outside the gene matches: 12. Per germline, CDR1 MDHEN and CDR2 SYDVKM. The CDR3 is made up of 16 amino acids. CDR3 nucleotides: TGTGCCAGCAGTTCGCCGGGACTAGCGGGAGCAACCCTACAGTTCTTC. Amino acid sequence: CASSSPGLAGATLQFF.

V and J are TRBV11-2 and TRBJ2-3; TRBD2 agrees at 9 bases. This CDR3 is built from 15 residues. Germline-derived CDR1 and CDR2 are SGHAT and FQNNGV. Trimming cost V 4 bases and J 3 bases; bases outside gene matches: 5. CDR3 sequence: CASSWREGRTDTQYF. CDR3 bases: TGTGCCAGCAGCTGGCGGGAGGGCCGGACAGATACGCAGTATTTT.

This clonotype was seen a few times. The chain couples TRBV12-3 or TRBV12-4 to TRBJ2-5; 9 nucleotides match TRBD2. The CDR3 is 20 residues long. Germline trimming cut 1 base from V and 4 bases from J; bases unmatched to any gene: 19. This CDR3 reads CASSLVTGSSGSWRRETQYF. For the CDR3, the DNA is TGTGCCAGCAGTTTAGTAACGGGGAGTAGCGGGAGTTGGCGGCGAGAGACCCAGTACTTC.

The V and J genes are TRBV6-5 and TRBJ2-7; TRBD1 might be the D (6 bases). CDR3 size: 15 residues. V lost 0 bases and J lost 3, with 12 bases in between. In germline, CDR1 is MNHEY, CDR2 SVGAGI. The CDR3 protein is CASSYSDSGFYEQYF. In nucleotides, the CDR3 is TGTGCCAGCAGTTACTCGGACAGTGGATTCTACGAGCAGTACTTC.

This clonotype was seen more than once but under ten times. The CDR3 coding sequence is TGCGCCAGCAGCTTGAACTTCGTGGAGCAGTACTTC. It encodes CASSLNFVEQYF. The chain employs TRBV5-1 and TRBJ2-7; D gene unclear. Germline assignment: CDR1 SGHRS and CDR2 YFSETQ. The CDR3 is 12 amino acids. V was trimmed by 1 base and J by 7 bases, leaving 9 bases between them.